The 23 T cell receptor beta chains below were found in one sample sequenced in a study of cytomegalovirus exposure and HLA in healthy donors. The PCR used 60 Vbeta and 13 Jbeta primers. The table came from immunoSEQ multiplex PCR; TCRdb's copy has only in-frame clones and leaves some out. The sample features fewer than 200,000 clones, with over 1% in its top ten. Sequencing input: PBMCs. Receptors originate from a woman between 55 and 75 years old in good health and CMV-seronegative.

CDR3 DNA sequence: TGTGCCAGCAGCCGACAGGGGGTTAACTATGGCTACACCTTC. Encoded protein: CASSRQGVNYGYTF. The rearrangement uses TRBV27 and TRBJ1-2; 9 nucleotides line up with TRBD1. This CDR3 contains 14 residues. J lost 1 base, V lost 6 bases, and 3 bases had no gene match. The germline V gene encodes CDR1 MNHEY and CDR2 SMNVEV (reference sequence).

This chain links TRBV6-1 with TRBJ1-1, with D possibly matching TRBD1 (5 bases). CDR1 is MNHNS and CDR2 is SASEGT in the germline V gene. The CDR3 has 14 residues. Trimming removed 6 bases from V and 4 bases from J, with 15 bases in between. The CDR3 DNA is TGTGCCAGCAGCCAACGCAGGGAGGCCACTGAAGCTTTCTTT. Residues: CASSQRREATEAFF.

This chain links TRBV4-1 with TRBJ1-3; TRBD1 agrees at 12 bases. This CDR3 comprises 18 residues. The germline V gene has CDR1 MGHRA and CDR2 YSYEKL. J gave up 2 bases and V 4 bases, and 9 bases lay outside the gene matches. The CDR3 bases are TGCGCCAGCAGCCGGGGACAGGGGGCACTACTTGCTGGAAACACCATATATTTT. Amino acids: CASSRGQGALLAGNTIYF.

V gene TRBV2 combines with J gene TRBJ1-2; TRBD1 agrees at 9 bases. The J segment lost 5 bases and the V segment lost 4 bases, leaving 5 bases of the junction unmatched. Germline CDR1 SNHLY, CDR2 FYNNEI. The CDR3 covers 14 residues. The CDR3 spells CASSGGQGGYGYTF. In nucleotides, the CDR3 is TGTGCCAGCAGTGGGGGACAGGGAGGGTATGGCTACACCTTC. The full variable domain, with the rest looked up from reference TRBV2 and TRBJ1-2, is EPEVTQTPSHQVTQMGQEVILRCVPISNHLYFYWYRQILGQKVEFLVSFYNNEISEKSEIFDDQFSVERPDGSNFTLKIRSTKLEDSAMYFCASSGGQGGYGYTFGSGTRLTVV.

The chain recombines TRBV6-1 with TRBJ2-5; 7 bases are a match to TRBD2. Germline trimming cut 10 bases from V and 3 bases from J; bases unmatched to any gene: 2. This CDR3 contains 11 residues. The germline gives CDR1 MNHNS, CDR2 SASEGT. As DNA, the CDR3 is TGTGCCACCACTAGCGAAGAGACCCAGTACTTC. This sequence encodes CATTSEETQYF.

The J gene is TRBJ1-5, the V gene TRBV11-2; D is unclear. V shed 0 bases and J shed 7 bases, with 10 bases lying between them. The CDR3 is made up of 14 amino acids. Germline CDR1 SGHAT, CDR2 FQNNGV. DNA of the CDR3: TGTGCCAGCAGCTTAGACGGGAAAGGGCAGCCCCAGCATTTT. Amino acid sequence: CASSLDGKGQPQHF.

The rearrangement uses TRBV13 and TRBJ2-3, with D perhaps matching TRBD1 (6 bases). Trimming removed 3 bases from V and 3 bases from J, with 10 bases in between. There are 14 residues in the CDR3. Germline V gene sequence: CDR1 PRHDT, CDR2 FYEKMQ (reference sequence). The CDR3 region is CASSFGQGTDTQYF. In DNA form, the CDR3 reads TGTGCCAGCAGCTTTGGGCAGGGGACAGATACGCAGTATTTT.

This chain uses TRBV5-1 with TRBJ1-6; weak D call: TRBD1 (6 bases). Between the trimmed V and J ends, which lost 4 bases and 7 bases, there was a span of 15 bases. This CDR3 comprises 15 residues. The V gene's germline CDR1 is SGHRS and CDR2 YFSETQ. The CDR3 DNA sequence: TGCGCCAGCAGCGCTGAGGGGGGGGTGAATTCACCCCTCCACTTT. Its protein product is CASSAEGGVNSPLHF. Full variable domain (outside the CDR3, taken from reference TRBV5-1 and TRBJ1-6): KAGVTQTPRYLIKTRGQQVTLSCSPISGHRSVSWYQQTPGQGLQFLFEYFSETQRNKGNFPGRFSGRQFSNSRSEMNVSTLELGDSALYLCASSAEGGVNSPLHFGNGTRLTVT.

The chain couples TRBV4-1 to TRBJ2-5, with D possibly being TRBD1 (6 bases). The CDR3 consists of 15 residues. In germline, CDR1 is MGHRA, CDR2 YSYEKL. Trimming removed 2 bases at V and 1 base at J, with 11 bases between. This chain's CDR3 is CASSQLTGIQETQYF. Here the CDR3 DNA reads TGCGCCAGCAGCCAATTAACAGGGATCCAAGAGACCCAGTACTTC.

The rearrangement uses TRBV7-2 and TRBJ1-2, with D possibly matching TRBD1 (5 bases). In germline, CDR1 is SGHTA, CDR2 FQGNSA. CDR3 length equals 13 residues. Trimming pared 3 bases from V and 8 bases from J, leaving 13 bases between. CDR3 in amino acids: CASSFRVSEGYTF. In DNA form, the CDR3 reads TGTGCCAGCAGCTTCAGGGTTTCTGAGGGCTACACCTTC.

The chain uses TRBV10-3 and TRBJ1-5, with D tentatively TRBD1 (5 bases). The germline CDR1 and CDR2 sequences are ENHRY and SYGVKD. CDR3 size: 13 residues. V was trimmed by 7 bases and J by 10 bases, leaving 17 bases between them. In DNA form, the CDR3 reads TGTGCCATCAAACCAGGGATGGCGGAACCCCAGCATTTT. Its translation is CAIKPGMAEPQHF.

V and J are TRBV2 and TRBJ2-7; 8 nucleotides align to TRBD1. Germline V gives CDR1 SNHLY, CDR2 FYNNEI. This CDR3 has 15 amino acids. V lost 5 bases and J lost 1; bases outside the gene matches: 7. CDR3 region: CASSFDRGGSYEQYF. CDR3 bases: TGTGCCAGCAGTTTTGACAGGGGAGGTTCCTACGAGCAGTACTTC.

The chain joins TRBV7-9 to TRBJ1-1; perhaps TRBD1 as D (5 bases). V lost 1 base to trimming and J lost 3 bases, with 12 bases between them. From germline, CDR1 is SEHNR and CDR2 FQNEAQ (reference sequence). This CDR3 contains 15 residues. CDR3 DNA sequence: TGTGCCAGCAGCTTAGAGGAGGGGTGGGACACTGAAGCTTTCTTT. Amino acids: CASSLEEGWDTEAFF.

This chain joins TRBV4-1 and TRBJ1-1; no clear D. Germline assignment: CDR1 MGHRA and CDR2 YSYEKL. The CDR3 has 11 amino acids. V dropped 1 base and J dropped 8 bases, with 5 bases sitting between them. CDR3 DNA: TGCGCCAGCAGCCAAGGAGCAGAAGCTTTCTTT. It encodes CASSQGAEAFF.

The chain carries TRBV15 and TRBJ1-1, with a tentative D call TRBD1 (6 bases). The germline V gene encodes CDR1 LNHNV and CDR2 YYDKDF (reference sequence). V lost 3 bases to trimming and J lost 4 bases, with 12 bases between them. The CDR3 is 14 residues long. CDR3 bases: TGTGCCACCAGCAGTTGGGGGCAGGCCACTGAAGCTTTCTTT. It is translated as CATSSWGQATEAFF.

This sequence joins TRBV7-9 and TRBJ2-3; TRBD2 might be the D (7 bases). The V gene's germline CDR1 is SEHNR and CDR2 FQNEAQ (reference sequence). The CDR3 spans 15 residues. The V end was cut by 3 bases, the J end by 1 base, with 11 bases between. As DNA, the CDR3 is TGTGCCAGCAGCTTGGCGGGGGCCGGCACAGATACGCAGTATTTT. This sequence encodes CASSLAGAGTDTQYF.

The V and J genes are TRBV5-5 and TRBJ2-2; weak D call: TRBD2 (6 bases). With 4 bases removed from V and 6 bases from J, the gap between germline ends came to 13 bases. The CDR3 totals 14 residues. From germline, CDR1 is SGHKS and CDR2 YYEKEE (reference sequence). The CDR3 bases are TGTGCCAGCAGCCCTCCTCCGGGAGCCGGGGAGCTGTTTTTT. Protein sequence: CASSPPPGAGELFF.

V gene TRBV5-1 combines with J gene TRBJ2-3, with 9 bases lining up with TRBD2. The germline V gene has CDR1 SGHRS and CDR2 YFSETQ. V lost 0 bases, J lost 1 base, and 9 bases stayed unmatched. The CDR3 totals 18 residues. The CDR3 bases are TGCGCCAGCAGCTTGGGGCGGCTTAGCGGGGGCGGCACAGATACGCAGTATTTT. Amino acid sequence: CASSLGRLSGGGTDTQYF. Using reference TRBV5-1 and TRBJ2-3 for the parts outside the CDR3, the full variable domain is KAGVTQTPRYLIKTRGQQVTLSCSPISGHRSVSWYQQTPGQGLQFLFEYFSETQRNKGNFPGRFSGRQFSNSRSEMNVSTLELGDSALYLCASSLGRLSGGGTDTQYFGPGTRLTVL.

J is TRBJ1-5 and V is TRBV5-4; unclear D gene. CDR3 length: 12 residues. The germline CDR1 and CDR2 sequences are SGHNT and YYREEE (reference sequence). Trimming pared 3 bases from V and 4 bases from J, leaving 5 bases between. In nucleotides, the CDR3 is TGTGCCAGCAGCTCTCCTAATCAGCCCCAGCATTTT. This gives the protein CASSSPNQPQHF.

The chain recombines TRBV6-6 with TRBJ2-5, with D possibly being TRBD2 (6 bases). The CDR3 extends over 14 amino acids. CDR1 and CDR2 from the germline V gene are MNHNY and SVGAGI (reference sequence). V gave up 6 bases and J gave up 5 bases, with 16 bases separating them. In DNA form, the CDR3 reads TGTGCCAGCAGCGGGCTAGGGACTCGGGAGACCCAGTACTTC. This gives the protein CASSGLGTRETQYF.

The chain carries TRBV10-2 and TRBJ2-7, with D perhaps matching TRBD2 (6 bases). The CDR3 spans 16 residues. Germline CDR1 WSHSY, CDR2 SAAADI. The germline V and J ends were trimmed by 2 bases and 6 bases, with 20 bases remaining between them. CDR3 sequence: CASSEGHGGQGGEQYF. The DNA of the CDR3 is TGCGCCAGCAGTGAGGGCCACGGGGGTCAGGGAGGCGAGCAGTACTTC.

This sequence joins TRBV9 and TRBJ2-7; a weak D match, TRBD2 (6 bases). The CDR3 extends over 14 amino acids. The germline V gene encodes CDR1 SGDLS and CDR2 YYNGEE. Trimming stripped 0 bases from V and 4 bases from J, with 11 bases between. DNA of the CDR3: TGTGCCAGCAGCGTAGATCTCGGAGGGTACGAGCAGTACTTC. Translating it yields CASSVDLGGYEQYF.

The chain uses TRBV12-5 and TRBJ2-4; D uncertain. Trimming removed 5 bases at V and 5 bases at J, with 10 bases between. The CDR3 has 13 residues. Germline CDR1 is LGHNT and CDR2 is FRNRAP. Written as DNA, the CDR3 is TGTGCTAGTGGTCCTTCAGGCCAAAACATTCAGTACTTC. This sequence encodes CASGPSGQNIQYF.